The 3 T cell receptor beta chains listed next were all sequenced from one sample in a study of T cell responses to AZD1222 COVID-19 vaccine. Here immunoSEQ multiplex PCR was the method, and the copy in TCRdb shows in-frame clones only, minus some. Among 70,000 or so clones, 88% were seen once, and the ten largest hold 20%. Sequences were derived from peripheral blood, sampled on day 0 of AZD1222 vaccination. The receptors derive from an adult in good health.

For the CDR3, the DNA is TGTGCCAGCAGCCAAGATTTGGGGGGGCGGCAAAGCTCCTACAATGAGCAGTTCTTC. This encodes CASSQDLGGRQSSYNEQFF. This chain links TRBV4-2 with TRBJ2-1, with D possibly TRBD2 on 7 matching bases. V lost 0 bases and J 0 bases, leaving 18 bases between the germline ends. This CDR3 spans 19 amino acids. Germline CDR1 reads LGHNA; CDR2 reads YNFKEQ.

V is TRBV30 and J is TRBJ1-4; TRBD1 aligns across 9 bases. CDR1 is GTSNPN, CDR2 SVGIG, per germline (reference sequence). The CDR3 has 13 residues. With 4 bases clipped from V and 8 bases from J, the junction kept 5 bases outside the gene matches. CDR3 loop: CAWNPGQGEKLFF. The CDR3 DNA is TGTGCCTGGAATCCGGGACAGGGAGAAAAACTGTTTTTT.

This chain uses TRBV3-1 (or the pseudogene TRBV3-2) with TRBJ2-2, with 7 bases identical to TRBD2. Trimming removed 1 base from V and 3 bases from J; junction bases left unmatched: 5. CDR3 length: 16 amino acids. CDR1 LGHDT and CDR2 YNNKEL come from the germline V gene (reference sequence). The CDR3 region has the DNA TGTGCCAGCAGCCAAGTCTGGGGGGGATACACCGGGGAGCTGTTTTTT. Residues: CASSQVWGGYTGELFF.